This TCR beta chain was recovered during a study of cytomegalovirus exposure and HLA in healthy donors. Study context: For the 300 to 450 genotyped donors, more than 65% fell within the Caucasian-associated ancestry cluster.

Regarding this clone: What it recognizes is unknown.

Broader study findings: Later analysis demonstrated an association between a missense DCLRE1C variant and TCR beta V- and J-gene trimming.

The CDR3 totals 16 residues. CDR1 and CDR2 (germline): MNHEY, SMNVEV (reference sequence). V trimming: 5 bases; J trimming: 3 bases; junction bases outside the gene matches: 11. PCR was performed using 60 Vbeta and 13 Jbeta primers. Profiling relied on immunoSEQ multiplex PCR, and the TCRdb table lists in-frame clones only, not all of them. This table holds over 75,000 clones, 82% found once. This chain uses TRBV27 with TRBJ2-3; TRBD1 matches at 7 bases. The sample consisted of PBMCs. The clonotype originates from a man aged 30 to 45 in good health and CMV-seropositive. CDR3 sequence reads: CASSPLPGGVTDTQYF. For the CDR3, the DNA is TGTGCCAGCAGTCCCCTCCCAGGGGGTGTGACAGATACGCAGTATTTT.